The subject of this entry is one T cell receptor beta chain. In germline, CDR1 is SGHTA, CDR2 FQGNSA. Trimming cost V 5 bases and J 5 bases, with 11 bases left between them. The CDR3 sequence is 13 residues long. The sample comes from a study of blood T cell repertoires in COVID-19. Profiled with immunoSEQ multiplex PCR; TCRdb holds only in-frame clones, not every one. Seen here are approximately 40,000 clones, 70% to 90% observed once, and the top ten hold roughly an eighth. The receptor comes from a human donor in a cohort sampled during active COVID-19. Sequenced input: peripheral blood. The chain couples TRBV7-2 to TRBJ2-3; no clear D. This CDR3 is CASSTQVGDTQYF. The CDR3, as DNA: TGTGCCAGCAGCACGCAGGTGGGAGATACGCAGTATTTT.